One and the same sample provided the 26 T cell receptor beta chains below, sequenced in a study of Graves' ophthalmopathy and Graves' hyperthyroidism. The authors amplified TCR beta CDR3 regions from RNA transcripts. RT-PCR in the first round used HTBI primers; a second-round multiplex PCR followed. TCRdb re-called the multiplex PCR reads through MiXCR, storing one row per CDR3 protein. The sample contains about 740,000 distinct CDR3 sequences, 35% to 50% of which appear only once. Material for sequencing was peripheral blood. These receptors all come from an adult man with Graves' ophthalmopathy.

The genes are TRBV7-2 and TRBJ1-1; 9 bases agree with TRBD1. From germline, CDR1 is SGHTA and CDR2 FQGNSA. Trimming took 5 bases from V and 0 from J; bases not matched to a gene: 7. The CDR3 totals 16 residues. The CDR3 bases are TGTGCCAGCAGCCCGCGGGACAGGGAGGTGAACACTGAAGCTTTCTTT. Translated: CASSPRDREVNTEAFF.

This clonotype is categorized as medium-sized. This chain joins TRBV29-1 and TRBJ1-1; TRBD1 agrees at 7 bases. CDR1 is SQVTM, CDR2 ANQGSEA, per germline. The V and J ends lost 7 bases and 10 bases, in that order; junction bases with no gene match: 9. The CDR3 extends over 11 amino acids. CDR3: CSATDRSAAFF. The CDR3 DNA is TGCAGCGCGACGGACAGGTCGGCAGCTTTCTTT.

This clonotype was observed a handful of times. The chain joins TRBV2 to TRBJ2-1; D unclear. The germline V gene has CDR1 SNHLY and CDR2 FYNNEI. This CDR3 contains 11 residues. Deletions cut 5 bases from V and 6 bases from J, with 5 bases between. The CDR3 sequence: CASSLSNEQFF. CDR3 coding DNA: TGTGCCAGCAGTCTCAGCAATGAGCAGTTCTTC.

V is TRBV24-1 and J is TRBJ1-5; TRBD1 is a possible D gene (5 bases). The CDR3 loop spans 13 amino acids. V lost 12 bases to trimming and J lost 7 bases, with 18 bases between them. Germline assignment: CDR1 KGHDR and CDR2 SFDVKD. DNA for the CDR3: TGTGCCTGGAGTGTCCAGGGTCGACAGCCCCAGCATTTT. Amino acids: CAWSVQGRQPQHF.

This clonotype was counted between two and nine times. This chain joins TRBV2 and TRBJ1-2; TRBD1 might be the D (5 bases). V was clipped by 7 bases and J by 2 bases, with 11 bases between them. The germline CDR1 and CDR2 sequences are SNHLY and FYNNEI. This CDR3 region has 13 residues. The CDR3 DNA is TGTGCCAGCATTTCGGACATGAACTATGGCTACACCTTC. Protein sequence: CASISDMNYGYTF.

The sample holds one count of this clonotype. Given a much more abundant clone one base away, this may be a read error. The chain's CDR3 is CATSRQGANSYNEQFF. CDR3 in DNA: TGTGCCACCAGCAGACAGGGGGCCAACTCCTACAATGAGCAGTTCTTC. The rearrangement links TRBV15 to TRBJ2-1; 8 bases fit TRBD1. This CDR3 spans 16 amino acids. Germline V gene sequence: CDR1 LNHNV, CDR2 YYDKDF (reference sequence). V gave up 2 bases and J gave up 0 bases; unmatched junction bases: 3. The variable domain in full, with the rest retrieved from reference TRBV15 and TRBJ2-1, is DAMVIQNPRYQVTQFGKPVTLSCSQTLNHNVMYWYQQKSSQAPKLLFHYYDKDFNNEADTPDNFQSRRPNTSFCFLDIRSPGLGDTAMYLCATSRQGANSYNEQFFGPGTRLTVL.

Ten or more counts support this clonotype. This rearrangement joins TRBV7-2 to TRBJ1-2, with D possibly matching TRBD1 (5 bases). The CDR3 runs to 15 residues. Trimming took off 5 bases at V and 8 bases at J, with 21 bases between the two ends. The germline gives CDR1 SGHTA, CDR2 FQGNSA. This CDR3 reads CASSLTGQPGGGYTF. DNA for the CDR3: TGTGCCAGCAGCCTCACAGGCCAACCCGGGGGGGGCTACACCTTC.

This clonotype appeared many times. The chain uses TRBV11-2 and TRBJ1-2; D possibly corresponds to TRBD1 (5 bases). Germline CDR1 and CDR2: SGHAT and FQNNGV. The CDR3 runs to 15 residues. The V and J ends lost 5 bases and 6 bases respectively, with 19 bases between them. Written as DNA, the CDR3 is TGTGCCAGCAGCCTAGGGCCGGCGCCGGGGGATGGCTACACCTTC. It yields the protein CASSLGPAPGDGYTF.

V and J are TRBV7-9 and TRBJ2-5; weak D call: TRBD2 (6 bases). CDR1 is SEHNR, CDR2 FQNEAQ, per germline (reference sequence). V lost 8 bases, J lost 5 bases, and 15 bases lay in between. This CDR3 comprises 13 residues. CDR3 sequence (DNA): TGTGCCAGCGGGCGGGGAGACGGGGAGACCCAGTACTTC. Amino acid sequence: CASGRGDGETQYF.

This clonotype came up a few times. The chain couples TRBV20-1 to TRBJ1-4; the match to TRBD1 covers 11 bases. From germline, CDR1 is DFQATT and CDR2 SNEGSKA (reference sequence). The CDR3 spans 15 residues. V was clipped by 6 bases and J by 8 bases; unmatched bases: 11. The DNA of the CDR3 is TGCAGTGCGTTACCTTTCCGGGACAGGGGGGAAAAACTGTTTTTT. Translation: CSALPFRDRGEKLFF.

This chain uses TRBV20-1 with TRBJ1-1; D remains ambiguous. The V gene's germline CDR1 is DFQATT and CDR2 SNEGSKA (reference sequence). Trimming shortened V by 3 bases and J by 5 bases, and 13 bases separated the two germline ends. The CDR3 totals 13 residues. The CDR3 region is CSARSGRGTEAFF. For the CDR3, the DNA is TGCAGTGCTAGGAGTGGTCGTGGGACTGAAGCTTTCTTT.

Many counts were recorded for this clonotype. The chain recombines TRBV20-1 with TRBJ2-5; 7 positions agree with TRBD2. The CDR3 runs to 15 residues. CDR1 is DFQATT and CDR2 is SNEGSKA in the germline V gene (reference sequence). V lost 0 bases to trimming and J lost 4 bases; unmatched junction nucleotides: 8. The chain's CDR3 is CSARDVERGAETQYF. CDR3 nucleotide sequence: TGCAGTGCTAGAGATGTCGAGCGGGGAGCAGAGACCCAGTACTTC.

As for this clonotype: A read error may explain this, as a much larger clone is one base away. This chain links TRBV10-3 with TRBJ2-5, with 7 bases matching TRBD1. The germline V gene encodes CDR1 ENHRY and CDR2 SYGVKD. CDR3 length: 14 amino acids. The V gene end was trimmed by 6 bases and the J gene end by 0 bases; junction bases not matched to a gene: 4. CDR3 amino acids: CAISPGTDQETQYF. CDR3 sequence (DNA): TGTGCCATCAGCCCTGGGACAGACCAAGAGACCCAGTACTTC.

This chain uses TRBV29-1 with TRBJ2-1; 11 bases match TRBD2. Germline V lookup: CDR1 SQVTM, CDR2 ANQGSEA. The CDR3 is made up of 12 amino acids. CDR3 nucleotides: TGCAGTGGACTAGCGGGTTACAATGAGCAGTTCTTC. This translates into CSGLAGYNEQFF.

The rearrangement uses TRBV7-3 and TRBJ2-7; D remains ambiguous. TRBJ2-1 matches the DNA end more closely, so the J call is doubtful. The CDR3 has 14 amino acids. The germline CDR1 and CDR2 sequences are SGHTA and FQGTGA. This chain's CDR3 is CASSPTRDFNEQFF. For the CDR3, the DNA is TGTGCCAGCAGCCCAACCCGTGACTTCAATGAGCAGTTCTTC.

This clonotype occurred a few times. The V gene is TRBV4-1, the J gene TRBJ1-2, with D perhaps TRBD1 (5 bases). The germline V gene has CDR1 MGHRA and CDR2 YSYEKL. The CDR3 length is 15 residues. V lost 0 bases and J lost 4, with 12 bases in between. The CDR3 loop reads CASSQEGHGFYGYTF. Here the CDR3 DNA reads TGCGCCAGCAGCCAAGAGGGGCACGGGTTCTATGGCTACACCTTC.

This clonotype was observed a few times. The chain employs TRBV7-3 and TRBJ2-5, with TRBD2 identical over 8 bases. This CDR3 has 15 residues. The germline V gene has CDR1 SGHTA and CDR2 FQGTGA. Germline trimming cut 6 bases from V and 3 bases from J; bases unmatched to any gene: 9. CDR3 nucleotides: TGTGCCAGCAGTCCAAGCGGGGGCCACGAAGAGACCCAGTACTTC. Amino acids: CASSPSGGHEETQYF.

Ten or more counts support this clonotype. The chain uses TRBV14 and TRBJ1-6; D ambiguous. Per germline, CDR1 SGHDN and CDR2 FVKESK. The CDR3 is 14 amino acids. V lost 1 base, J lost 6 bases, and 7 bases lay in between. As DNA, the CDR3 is TGTGCCAGCAGCCAAGTCGGCTCTAATTCACCCCTCCACTTT. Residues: CASSQVGSNSPLHF.

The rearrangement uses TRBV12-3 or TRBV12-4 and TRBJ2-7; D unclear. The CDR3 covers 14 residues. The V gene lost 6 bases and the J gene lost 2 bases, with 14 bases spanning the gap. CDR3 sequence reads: CASSPEHLTYEQYF. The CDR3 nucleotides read TGTGCCAGCAGCCCCGAACACCTCACCTACGAGCAGTACTTC.

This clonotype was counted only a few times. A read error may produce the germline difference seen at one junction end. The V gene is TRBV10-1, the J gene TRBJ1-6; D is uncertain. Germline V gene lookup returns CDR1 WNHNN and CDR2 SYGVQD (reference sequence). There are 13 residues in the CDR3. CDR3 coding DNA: TGTGCCAGCAGAGGACCTTTCGGTTCACCCCTCCACTTT. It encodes CASRGPFGSPLHF.

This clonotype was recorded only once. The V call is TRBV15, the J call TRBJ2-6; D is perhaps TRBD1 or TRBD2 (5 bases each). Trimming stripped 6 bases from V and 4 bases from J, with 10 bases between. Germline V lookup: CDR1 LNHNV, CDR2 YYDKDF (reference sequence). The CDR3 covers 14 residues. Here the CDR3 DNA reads TGTGCCACCAGACAAGGGACGGGGGCCAACGTCCTGACTTTC. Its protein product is CATRQGTGANVLTF.

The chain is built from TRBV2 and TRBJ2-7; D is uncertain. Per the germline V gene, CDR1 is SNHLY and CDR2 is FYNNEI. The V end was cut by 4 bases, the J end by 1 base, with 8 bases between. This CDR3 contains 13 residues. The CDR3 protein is CASSARLSYEQYF. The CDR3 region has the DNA TGTGCCAGCAGTGCCCGCCTTTCCTACGAGCAGTACTTC. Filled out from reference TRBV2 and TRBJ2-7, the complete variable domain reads EPEVTQTPSHQVTQMGQEVILRCVPISNHLYFYWYRQILGQKVEFLVSFYNNEISEKSEIFDDQFSVERPDGSNFTLKIRSTKLEDSAMYFCASSARLSYEQYFGPGTRLTVT.

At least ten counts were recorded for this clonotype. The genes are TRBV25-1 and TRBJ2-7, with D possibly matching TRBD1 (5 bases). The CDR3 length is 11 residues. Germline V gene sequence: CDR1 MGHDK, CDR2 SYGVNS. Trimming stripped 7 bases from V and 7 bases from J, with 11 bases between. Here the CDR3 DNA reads TGTGCCAGCAAGGGGTTATGGGAGCAGTACTTC. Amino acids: CASKGLWEQYF.

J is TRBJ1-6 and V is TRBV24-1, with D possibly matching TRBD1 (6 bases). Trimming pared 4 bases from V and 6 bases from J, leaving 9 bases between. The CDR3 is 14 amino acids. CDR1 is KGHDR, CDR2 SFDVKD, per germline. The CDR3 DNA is TGTGCCACCAGTGAGGGGGGCAGTAATTCACCCCTCCACTTT. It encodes CATSEGGSNSPLHF.

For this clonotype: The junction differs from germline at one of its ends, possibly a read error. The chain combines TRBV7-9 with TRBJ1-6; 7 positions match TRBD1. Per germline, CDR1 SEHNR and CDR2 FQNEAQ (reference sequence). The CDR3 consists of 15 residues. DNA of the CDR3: TGTGCCGGCAGCCGGAACAGGGGTGGGAATTCACCCCTCCACTTT. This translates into CAGSRNRGGNSPLHF.

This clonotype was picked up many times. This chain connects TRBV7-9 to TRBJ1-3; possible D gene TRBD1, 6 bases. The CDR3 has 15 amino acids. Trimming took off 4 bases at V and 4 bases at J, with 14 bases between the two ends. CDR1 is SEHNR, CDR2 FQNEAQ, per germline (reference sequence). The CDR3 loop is CASSYFTGPGNTIYF. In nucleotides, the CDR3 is TGTGCCAGCAGCTATTTCACAGGGCCAGGAAACACCATATATTTT.